This TCR beta chain was identified during a study of tumor and adjacent non-tumor tissue in lung cancer. General study findings and limits: Tumor TCR diversity, when higher, was linked to shorter survival.

The library came from three nested PCR rounds adapted from ARM-PCR protocols. Each CDR3 protein gets one entry after TCRdb re-called the multiplex PCR reads with MiXCR. This table holds tens of thousands of distinct CDR3 sequences, about 55% found once. RNA was extracted from bulk tissue without any cell sorting. The normal lung tissue was taken more than 3 cm from the tumor edge. Trimming removed 0 bases from V and 0 bases from J; junction bases left unmatched: 10. There are 20 residues in the CDR3. Germline lookup yields CDR1 MNHNY and CDR2 SVGAGI (reference sequence). A few counts support this clonotype. No antigen is known for it.

The source is a man in his 70s with non-small cell lung cancer. V is TRBV6-6 and J is TRBJ2-1; 11 nucleotides match TRBD2. What was sequenced was distant non-tumor lung tissue. CDR3 bases: TGTGCCAGCAGTTACTCGATTTTAGCGGGAGGGGACTTCTCCTACAATGAGCAGTTCTTC. Protein sequence: CASSYSILAGGDFSYNEQFF.